This is a list of T cell receptor beta chains from one sample in a study of T-cell memory formation after mild COVID-19. TCRdb re-analysed the 5' RACE reads in MiXCR, keeping a single row per CDR3 protein. The sample lists about 360,000 distinct CDR3 sequences, approximately 14% occurring once. Sequencing input: PBMCs or a T cell subset sorted from them (not recorded which). Every receptor here comes from a man younger than 35 who had mild COVID-19 (a few samples of this study predate the infection). Cell type and time point are not known. CDR3s include the opening cysteine and the closing phenylalanine or tryptophan. Fields, in order: CDR3 protein, CDR3 DNA, D gene, V gene, clone size, J gene. D genes are given only for firm matches. Clone sizes are given selectively: once, few, many, or a class where the clone is expanded.

CSASGQNNSPLHF | TGCAGTGCTAGTGGGCAGAATAATTCACCCCTCCACTTT | - | TRBV20-1 | - | TRBJ1-6
CASRTGAAGELFF | TGTGCCAGCAGGACAGGGGCGGCCGGGGAGCTGTTTTTT | TRBD1 | TRBV6-2/TRBV6-3 | - | TRBJ2-2
CASSRRTTTNEKLFF | TGTGCCAGCAGTAGAAGGACAACAACTAATGAAAAACTGTTTTTT | - | TRBV6-2/TRBV6-3 | - | TRBJ1-4
CASSLFRSGGISTNEKLFF | TGTGCCAGCAGTTTATTCAGGTCGGGGGGCATTTCAACTAATGAAAAACTGTTTTTT | - | TRBV12-3/TRBV12-4 | - | TRBJ1-4
CASSLYGGANEKLFF | TGCGCCAGCAGCTTGTATGGGGGGGCTAATGAAAAACTGTTTTTT | - | TRBV5-1 | few | TRBJ1-4
CATDSGESNQPQHF | TGTGCCACCGACAGTGGGGAGAGCAATCAGCCCCAGCATTTT | - | TRBV7-9 | few | TRBJ1-5
CASRRAASGGAYTDTQYF | TGTGCCAGCAGGCGCGCGGCAAGCGGGGGGGCGTACACAGATACGCAGTATTTT | TRBD2 | TRBV7-9 | few | TRBJ2-3
CASGLGSTQYF | TGTGCTAGTGGTTTGGGGAGCACGCAGTATTTT | - | TRBV12-5 | - | TRBJ2-3
CASSLGPGALQETQYF | TGTGCCAGCAGCTTGGGACCGGGGGCCCTACAAGAGACCCAGTACTTC | - | TRBV5-4 | few | TRBJ2-5
CASSLWGAQGANVLTF | TGTGCCAGCAGCTTGTGGGGGGCGCAGGGGGCCAACGTCCTGACTTTC | - | TRBV7-2 | few | TRBJ2-6
CATSRVGAANTQYF | TGTGCCACCAGCAGAGTGGGGGCAGCTAATACGCAGTATTTT | - | TRBV15 | few | TRBJ2-3
CASSLAAGGFTDTQYF | TGTGCCAGCAGCTTAGCAGCGGGGGGGTTCACAGATACGCAGTATTTT | TRBD2 | TRBV7-9 | - | TRBJ2-3
CSVPKVTSGGWNEQFF | TGCAGTGTTCCGAAGGTGACTAGCGGGGGTTGGAATGAGCAGTTCTTC | TRBD2 | TRBV20-1 | - | TRBJ2-1
CASSPDRGSVEQFF | TGCGCCAGCAGCCCGGACAGGGGGTCCGTTGAGCAGTTCTTC | TRBD1 | TRBV5-1 | - | TRBJ2-1
CASSNRHPTDTQYF | TGTGCCAGCAGCAACCGACACCCCACAGATACGCAGTATTTT | - | TRBV9 | few | TRBJ2-3
CSALGPETNEKLFF | TGCAGTGCTCTAGGGCCGGAAACTAATGAAAAACTGTTTTTT | - | TRBV20-1 | few | TRBJ1-4
CASSLVGTTGAVEAFF | TGCGCCAGCAGCTTGGTGGGGACGACGGGGGCGGTTGAAGCTTTCTTT | - | TRBV5-1 | - | TRBJ1-1
CAWRTGNHDEQYF | TGTGCCTGGAGGACAGGGAACCATGACGAGCAGTACTTC | TRBD1 | TRBV30 | - | TRBJ2-7
CASSYPGPRNRERDEQYF | TGTGCCAGCAGTTACCCCGGGCCTCGAAACAGGGAGCGGGACGAGCAGTACTTC | - | TRBV6-2/TRBV6-3 | - | TRBJ2-7
CASSLERGIYGYTF | TGCGCCAGCAGCTTGGAACGGGGTATCTATGGCTACACCTTC | - | TRBV5-1 | few | TRBJ1-2
CASTRLAGEQFF | TGTGCCAGCACCCGACTAGCAGGTGAGCAGTTCTTC | TRBD2 | TRBV7-2 | few | TRBJ2-1
CASKGTGTGTRETQYF | TGTGCCAGCAAGGGGACCGGGACAGGGACGCGAGAGACCCAGTACTTC | TRBD1 | TRBV14 | few | TRBJ2-5
CASSLQERGIYNEQFF | TGCGCCAGCAGCCTACAGGAGCGGGGGATATACAATGAGCAGTTCTTC | TRBD2 | TRBV4-1 | - | TRBJ2-1
CASSPGTAPISAQYF | TGTGCCAGCAGTCCGGGGACAGCCCCAATATCGGCCCAGTACTTC | TRBD1 | TRBV2 | once | TRBJ2-5
CASSSGGPQPQHF | TGTGCCAGCAGCTCGGGGGGGCCTCAGCCCCAGCATTTT | - | TRBV7-9 | few | TRBJ1-5
CASSANNNQPQHF | TGTGCCAGCAGTGCGAACAACAATCAGCCCCAGCATTTT | - | TRBV6-1 | few | TRBJ1-5
CASSLGRSATEYF | TGTGCCAGCAGCTTAGGGAGAAGCGCTACCGAATATTTT | - | TRBV11-2 | few | TRBJ1-3
CASSRSGVWSYEQYF | TGCGCCAGCAGCCGGAGCGGGGTGTGGTCCTACGAGCAGTACTTC | TRBD2 | TRBV4-1 | few | TRBJ2-7
CASNGRGLFRGSYNEQFF | TGCGCCAGCAATGGCAGGGGGCTCTTTCGAGGGTCCTACAATGAGCAGTTCTTC | TRBD1 | TRBV5-1 | few | TRBJ2-1
CASSPAADSTKTQYF | TGCGCCAGCAGCCCGGCCGCGGATTCTACAAAGACCCAGTACTTC | - | TRBV5-1 | few | TRBJ2-5
CASSQRAAKNIQYF | TGTGCCAGCAGCCAACGAGCAGCCAAAAACATTCAGTACTTC | - | TRBV3-1 | - | TRBJ2-4
CASRLEAKNIQYF | TGTGCCAGCAGGCTAGAGGCCAAAAACATTCAGTACTTC | - | TRBV2 | - | TRBJ2-4
CASSPVPGQGGNTEAFF | TGTGCCAGCAGCCCCGTCCCCGGACAGGGGGGGAACACTGAAGCTTTCTTT | TRBD1 | TRBV5-4 | few | TRBJ1-1
CSARDDSYGYTF | TGCAGTGCTAGAGACGACAGCTATGGCTACACCTTC | - | TRBV20-1 | few | TRBJ1-2
CASSRADSYNEQFF | TGCGCCAGCAGCAGAGCGGACTCCTACAATGAGCAGTTCTTC | - | TRBV5-1 | - | TRBJ2-1
CSVGADRNSPLHF | TGCAGCGTGGGGGCAGATAGAAATTCACCCCTCCACTTT | - | TRBV29-1 | many | TRBJ1-6
CASSPSGGAFEDTQYF | TGTGCCAGCAGCCCCAGCGGGGGGGCCTTTGAAGATACGCAGTATTTT | TRBD2 | TRBV7-3 | few | TRBJ2-3
CSANLAGGPQDTQYF | TGCAGCGCCAACCTAGCGGGGGGGCCGCAAGATACGCAGTATTTT | TRBD2 | TRBV29-1 | few | TRBJ2-3
CASSFQPGGGTDTQYF | TGCGCCAGCAGCTTTCAACCGGGAGGGGGCACAGATACGCAGTATTTT | TRBD2 | TRBV5-1 | - | TRBJ2-3
CASSLVIQRSLPLGLFF | TGTGCCAGCAGCTTAGTCATCCAGAGATCCCTCCCCCTGGGACTGTTTTTT | - | TRBV7-2 | few | TRBJ1-4
CASRIRGPGNTIYF | TGTGCCAGCAGGATCCGGGGGCCTGGAAACACCATATATTTT | - | TRBV5-8 | few | TRBJ1-3